This record concerns one T cell receptor (beta chain) sequence. This sample was taken from a study of PD-1 and CTLA-4 blockade in melanoma. Sequenced by immunoSEQ multiplex PCR; TCRdb stores in-frame clones only, minus some. The sample yields 25,000 to 30,000 clones, approximately 88% seen once. Germline V CDR1 and CDR2: LGHDT, YNNKEL (reference sequence). Trimming took off 3 bases at V and 3 bases at J, with 11 bases between the two ends. The CDR3 sequence is 15 residues long. This specimen was CD8+ T cells from peripheral blood, taken before anti-PD-1 treatment. This receptor was identified in a human donor with melanoma. The chain carries TRBV3-1 (or the pseudogene TRBV3-2) and TRBJ2-2, with D perhaps TRBD1 (5 bases). The CDR3 protein is CASSQMQGYTGELFF. The CDR3 coding sequence is TGTGCCAGCAGCCAGATGCAGGGATACACCGGGGAGCTGTTTTTT.